These 11 T cell receptor beta chains came from one sample sequenced in a study of shared clonotypes between healthy human individuals. In the naive CD8 group, cells lacked CD45RO and were positively selected for CCR7, so terminally differentiated effector memory CD45RA+ cells were left out. The data were produced by immunoSEQ multiplex PCR, yet TCRdb's version contains in-frame clones alone and is incomplete. The sample carries roughly 590,000 clones, 95% recorded once. The sample taken for sequencing was naive CD8+ T cells sorted from blood. These TCRs come from a woman in her 30s in good health.

The chain employs TRBV28 and TRBJ2-7; D tentatively fits TRBD1 or TRBD2 (5 bases each). CDR1 and CDR2 (germline): MDHEN, SYDVKM. V gave up 6 bases and J gave up 3 bases, with 12 bases separating them. The CDR3 extends over 13 amino acids. The CDR3 nucleotides are TGTGCCAGCAGCCCCGGTGGGGGCTACGAGCAGTACTTC. Translation gives CASSPGGGYEQYF.

The V gene is TRBV7-9, the J gene TRBJ2-1, with a weak D call TRBD2 (5 bases). Germline CDR1 is SEHNR and CDR2 is FQNEAQ (reference sequence). V was trimmed by 5 bases and J by 10 bases, leaving 15 bases between them. The CDR3 sequence is 13 residues long. This CDR3 is CASSPPVGKEQFF. CDR3 in DNA: TGTGCCAGCAGCCCTCCCGTCGGGAAGGAGCAGTTCTTC.

The genes are TRBV13 and TRBJ2-7; no reliable D call. Trimming removed 2 bases from V and 2 bases from J, with 13 bases in between. Germline V gene data show CDR1 as PRHDT and CDR2 as FYEKMQ (reference sequence). The CDR3 has 15 residues. CDR3 sequence: CASSLYSRNPYEQYF. The CDR3 nucleotides are TGTGCCAGCAGCTTATACAGTCGTAACCCCTACGAGCAGTACTTC.

This clone was found once. The gene calls are TRBV5-4 and TRBJ2-4; 12 positions agree with TRBD2. The CDR3 totals 17 residues. Looked up from germline, CDR1 is SGHNT and CDR2 is YYREEE (reference sequence). Trimming at V came to 4 bases and at J to 0 bases, leaving 5 bases not matched to a gene. Here the CDR3 reads CASSPGLAGLAKNIQYF. CDR3 bases: TGTGCCAGCAGCCCGGGACTAGCGGGTCTAGCCAAAAACATTCAGTACTTC.

The J gene is TRBJ2-1, the V gene TRBV5-4; 14 positions match TRBD2. Germline lookup yields CDR1 SGHNT and CDR2 YYREEE (reference sequence). V dropped 6 bases and J dropped 0; count of bases not matched to a gene: 8. The CDR3 contains 18 residues. CDR3 sequence: CASKGLAGVSLSYNEQFF. DNA of the CDR3: TGTGCCAGCAAGGGACTAGCGGGAGTCTCCCTCTCCTACAATGAGCAGTTCTTC. Filled out from reference TRBV5-4 and TRBJ2-1, the complete variable domain reads ETGVTQSPTHLIKTRGQQVTLRCSSQSGHNTVSWYQQALGQGPQFIFQYYREEENGRGNFPPRFSGLQFPNYSSELNVNALELDDSALYLCASKGLAGVSLSYNEQFFGPGTRLTVL.

The V gene is TRBV2, the J gene TRBJ2-5; TRBD2 aligns across 13 bases. The J call may be wrong; the DNA end is better matched by TRBJ2-7. Germline V gene lookup returns CDR1 SNHLY and CDR2 FYNNEI. The CDR3 extends over 17 amino acids. The CDR3: CASSPTGTSGTGGEQYF. DNA for the CDR3: TGTGCCAGCAGTCCAACCGGGACTAGCGGGACGGGCGGCGAGCAGTACTTC.

The J gene is TRBJ1-1, the V gene TRBV9, with D perhaps matching TRBD1 (5 bases). V was cut by 3 bases and J by 8 bases, with 11 bases left in between. The CDR3 contains 12 residues. Germline lookup yields CDR1 SGDLS and CDR2 YYNGEE. The CDR3 nucleotides read TGTGCCAGCAGCGAGCGGTACAGGGAAGCTTTCTTT. It translates to CASSERYREAFF.

The V and J genes are TRBV7-8 and TRBJ1-1, with D tentatively TRBD1 (5 bases). Trimming pared 4 bases from V and 0 bases from J, leaving 9 bases between. This CDR3 contains 14 residues. Germline V CDR1 and CDR2: SGHVS, FQNEAQ. The CDR3 bases are TGTGCCAGCAGCTCGGGACGGATGAACACTGAAGCTTTCTTT. Amino acids: CASSSGRMNTEAFF. The full variable domain, completed using reference TRBV7-8 and TRBJ1-1, is GAGVSQSPRYKVAKRGQDVALRCDPISGHVSLFWYQQALGQGPEFLTYFQNEAQLDKSGLPSDRFFAERPEGSVSTLKIQRTQQEDSAVYLCASSSGRMNTEAFFGQGTRLTVV.

The rearrangement joins TRBV2 to TRBJ2-1, with 7 bases matching TRBD2. Germline V CDR1 and CDR2: SNHLY, FYNNEI. The CDR3 covers 15 residues. Trimming cost V 0 bases and J 8 bases; bases outside gene matches: 7. The CDR3 DNA reads as TGTGCCAGCAGTGAAGCCGGGGGGAGGGAGGATGAGCAGTTCTTC. Its translation: CASSEAGGREDEQFF. The full variable domain, its missing parts supplied by reference TRBV2 and TRBJ2-1, is EPEVTQTPSHQVTQMGQEVILRCVPISNHLYFYWYRQILGQKVEFLVSFYNNEISEKSEIFDDQFSVERPDGSNFTLKIRSTKLEDSAMYFCASSEAGGREDEQFFGPGTRLTVL.

This clone occurred once. The rearrangement uses TRBV5-4 and TRBJ2-5, with 10 bases matching TRBD2. Germline lookup yields CDR1 SGHNT and CDR2 YYREEE (reference sequence). The CDR3 loop spans 15 amino acids. Trimming took 4 bases from V and 4 from J; bases not matched to a gene: 7. The CDR3: CASSQGTSDRETQYF. The DNA of the CDR3 is TGTGCCAGCAGCCAAGGGACTAGCGATCGAGAGACCCAGTACTTC.

The rearrangement joins TRBV7-8 to TRBJ2-4; D possibly matches TRBD1 or TRBD2 (6 bases each). The germline V and J ends were trimmed by 5 bases and 3 bases, with 11 bases remaining between them. Germline assignment: CDR1 SGHVS and CDR2 FQNEAQ. The CDR3 spans 14 residues. Here the CDR3 DNA reads TGTGCCAGCAGCGAGAGGGGGGACAAAAACATTCAGTACTTC. It codes for CASSERGDKNIQYF.